This T cell receptor (beta chain) was captured in a study of cytomegalovirus exposure and HLA in healthy donors. The study, taken as a whole, reports: Most TCRs appeared rarely, but some public TCRs recurred in many donors. The study recorded 150 to 200 TCR beta chains that were cytomegalovirus-associated.

On this clone itself: Its antigen is not identified.

Trimming shortened V by 10 bases and J by 0 bases, and 10 bases separated the two germline ends. CDR3 size: 12 residues. Germline V lookup: CDR1 MNHEY, CDR2 SVGAGI. The PCR was carried out with 60 Vbeta primers and 13 Jbeta primers. Assay: immunoSEQ multiplex PCR; the TCRdb copy retains only in-frame clones and omits some. Of 280,000 or so clones detected, roughly 90% appear once; the ten largest clones hold about 2.5%. This clonotype originated in a woman under 30 in good health and CMV-seronegative. The gene calls are TRBV6-5 and TRBJ2-7; no clear D gene. Specimen: PBMCs. In DNA form, the CDR3 reads TGTGCCACCCTAAGTTCCTCCTACGAGCAGTACTTC. This gives the protein CATLSSSYEQYF.